Listed below are T cell receptor beta chains from one sample, sequenced in a study of T cell repertoires in cytomegalovirus infection. Their cognate antigens are unknown. Using its own MiXCR run on the reads, TCRdb lists one record per CDR3 protein. The sample shows around 710,000 distinct CDR3 sequences, roughly 28% of them seen only once. The specimen comprised cultured CD8+ T cells from PBMCs, sampled from culture after CMV antigen stimulation. The receptors were sampled from a human donor in good health (CMV status not recorded). Some clones in this sample may be carry-over from other donors' samples. The CDR3 runs from the conserved cysteine through the conserved F or W. The D gene is left open where the match is weak. Part of the rows lack a size; the others show once, few, many or a class for expanded clones.

cdr3_length: 17; clone_size: -; v_call: TRBV7-9; d_call: -; j_call: TRBJ2-2; cdr3_nt: TGTGCCAGCAGCTTACGGAGGCCTACCGCGAACACCGGGGAGCTGTTTTTT; cdr3_aa: CASSLRRPTANTGELFF
cdr3_length: 15; clone_size: -; v_call: TRBV6-2/TRBV6-3; d_call: -; j_call: TRBJ1-2; cdr3_nt: TGTGCCAGCAGTTACTCGATGGGGGGTAGCTATGGCTACACCTTC; cdr3_aa: CASSYSMGGSYGYTF
cdr3_length: 14; clone_size: -; v_call: TRBV7-9; d_call: -; j_call: TRBJ1-4; cdr3_nt: TGTGCCAGCAGCTCCCCTTTGACTAATGAAAAACTGTTTTTT; cdr3_aa: CASSSPLTNEKLFF
cdr3_length: 16; clone_size: -; v_call: TRBV15; d_call: TRBD2; j_call: TRBJ2-3; cdr3_nt: TGTGCCACCAGCGGCGAGACTAGCCCAGTCACAGATACGCAGTATTTT; cdr3_aa: CATSGETSPVTDTQYF
cdr3_length: 15; clone_size: -; v_call: TRBV15; d_call: TRBD2; j_call: TRBJ2-1; cdr3_nt: TGTGCCACCAGCCCCGAACGGGGGGGCTTTATTGAGCAGTTCTTC; cdr3_aa: CATSPERGGFIEQFF
cdr3_length: 14; clone_size: -; v_call: TRBV10-3; d_call: -; j_call: TRBJ2-7; cdr3_nt: TGTGCCATGGGGGAAACGGAGTCTACTAACGAGCAGTACTTC; cdr3_aa: CAMGETESTNEQYF
cdr3_length: 10; clone_size: -; v_call: TRBV7-9; d_call: -; j_call: TRBJ2-7; cdr3_nt: TGTGCCAGCAGCTTTGATGAGATGTACTTC; cdr3_aa: CASSFDEMYF
cdr3_length: 16; clone_size: -; v_call: TRBV19; d_call: -; j_call: TRBJ1-6; cdr3_nt: TGTGCCAGTAGCCCTCCAGGAAGCTCCTATAATTCACCCCTCCACTTT; cdr3_aa: CASSPPGSSYNSPLHF
cdr3_length: 17; clone_size: -; v_call: TRBV9; d_call: TRBD2; j_call: TRBJ2-1; cdr3_nt: TGTGCCAGCAGCGAACGCGGGGGGCGAAGCTCCTACAATGAGCAGTTCTTC; cdr3_aa: CASSERGGRSSYNEQFF
cdr3_length: 14; clone_size: few; v_call: TRBV2; d_call: -; j_call: TRBJ1-2; cdr3_nt: TGTGCCAGCAGCCAGGACGGGACCGACTATGGCTACACCTTC; cdr3_aa: CASSQDGTDYGYTF
cdr3_length: 13; clone_size: -; v_call: TRBV6-4; d_call: TRBD2; j_call: TRBJ2-3; cdr3_nt: TGTGCCAGCAGCCGGACTAGTGCAGAAACGCAGTATTTT; cdr3_aa: CASSRTSAETQYF